The text below deals with one TCR beta chain. The RNA, about 0.45 to 1 ug, was put through reverse transcription using random hexamers. It was immunoSEQ multiplex PCR that amplified TCR beta CDR3 across 54 Vbeta and 13 Jbeta. TCRdb re-analysed the immunoSEQ multiplex PCR reads in MiXCR, keeping a single row per CDR3 protein. The table has approximately 150,000 distinct CDR3 sequences, roughly 76% seen once. The T cells that were sequenced for TCR beta were CD8+ and CD4+ cells from blood. Relapsing-remitting disease, either stable or active, was present in the multiple sclerosis controls, who were treatment-naive patients. These data originate in a study of CD8 T cells in Susac syndrome. Germline CDR1 is LNHDA and CDR2 is SQIVND (reference sequence). The CDR3 loop spans 12 amino acids. V was pared by 9 bases and J by 9 bases, with 7 bases of the junction left unmatched.

Sequences were obtained from CD8+ T cells from PBMCs. V gene TRBV19 combines with J gene TRBJ2-1, with 8 bases lining up with TRBD2. The origin of this receptor is a human donor with multiple sclerosis. In DNA form, the CDR3 reads TGTGCCAGCCTCGCGGGGGGCGGTGAGCAGTTCTTC. Its translation is CASLAGGGEQFF.